This is a list of T cell receptor beta chains from one sample in a study of control samples from healthy donors and cancer patients. Assay: immunoSEQ multiplex PCR; the TCRdb copy retains only in-frame clones and omits some. The sample contains about 160,000 clones, around 94% of which appear only once. Material for sequencing was PBMCs. All receptors come from a man aged 60 to 69 with colorectal cancer. Both conserved end residues are part of each CDR3. A D gene is named only where the DNA matches it firmly. The size entry is marked missing in some rows and otherwise reads once, few, many or a size class.

cdr3_nt: TGTGCCACCAGTGCCGGGGGCGCAGATACGCAGTATTTT
cdr3_aa: CATSAGGADTQYF
d_call: .
cdr3_length: 13
v_call: TRBV24-1
clone_size: few
j_call: TRBJ2-3

cdr3_nt: TGTGCCAGCAGCTTAACCCGACAGCGCACCGGGGAGCTGTTTTTT
cdr3_aa: CASSLTRQRTGELFF
d_call: .
cdr3_length: 15
v_call: TRBV11-1
clone_size: once
j_call: TRBJ2-2

cdr3_nt: TGCGCCAGCAGCCTGGGGACGGGACCCTACGAGCAGTACTTC
cdr3_aa: CASSLGTGPYEQYF
d_call: .
cdr3_length: 14
v_call: TRBV4-3
clone_size: .
j_call: TRBJ2-7

cdr3_nt: TGTGCCAGCAGCTTAGTCAGAGGGAACACTGAAGCTTTCTTT
cdr3_aa: CASSLVRGNTEAFF
d_call: .
cdr3_length: 14
v_call: TRBV7-8
clone_size: .
j_call: TRBJ1-1

cdr3_nt: TGTGCCACCAGCAGACCATCCTACGAGCAGTACTTC
cdr3_aa: CATSRPSYEQYF
d_call: .
cdr3_length: 12
v_call: TRBV15
clone_size: .
j_call: TRBJ2-7

cdr3_nt: TGTGCCAGCAGTCCCGGGACGCTGAACAATGAGCAGTTCTTC
cdr3_aa: CASSPGTLNNEQFF
d_call: .
cdr3_length: 14
v_call: TRBV27
clone_size: once
j_call: TRBJ2-1

cdr3_nt: TGTGCCAGTAGTATCCGGCGGGGGGCCTACGAGCAGTACTTC
cdr3_aa: CASSIRRGAYEQYF
d_call: TRBD2
cdr3_length: 14
v_call: TRBV19
clone_size: few
j_call: TRBJ2-7

cdr3_nt: TGTGCCAGCAGCTTTGACACCACAGATACGCAGTATTTT
cdr3_aa: CASSFDTTDTQYF
d_call: .
cdr3_length: 13
v_call: TRBV7-2
clone_size: .
j_call: TRBJ2-3

cdr3_nt: TGTGCCAGCAGTTTCGGGGGAATCAATCAGCCCCAGCATTTT
cdr3_aa: CASSFGGINQPQHF
d_call: .
cdr3_length: 14
v_call: TRBV27
clone_size: .
j_call: TRBJ1-5

cdr3_nt: TGTGCCAGTAGATCGGGGGGGACAGATACGCAGTATTTT
cdr3_aa: CASRSGGTDTQYF
d_call: TRBD2
cdr3_length: 13
v_call: TRBV19
clone_size: .
j_call: TRBJ2-3

cdr3_nt: TGCGCCAGCAGCCAAGGGTGGGACAGGCTCTACAATGAGCAGTTCTTC
cdr3_aa: CASSQGWDRLYNEQFF
d_call: TRBD1
cdr3_length: 16
v_call: TRBV4-3
clone_size: .
j_call: TRBJ2-1

cdr3_nt: TGTGCCATCAGTCCACAGGGGGAGGTGAACACTGAAGCTTTCTTT
cdr3_aa: CAISPQGEVNTEAFF
d_call: TRBD1
cdr3_length: 15
v_call: TRBV10-3
clone_size: .
j_call: TRBJ1-1

cdr3_nt: TGTGCCAGCAGTTGGGGGACGGAGACCCAGTACTTC
cdr3_aa: CASSWGTETQYF
d_call: .
cdr3_length: 12
v_call: TRBV12-3/TRBV12-4
clone_size: .
j_call: TRBJ2-5

cdr3_nt: TGTGCCAGCAGTTTTACAGGGGGGACCTACGAGCAGTACTTC
cdr3_aa: CASSFTGGTYEQYF
d_call: TRBD1
cdr3_length: 14
v_call: TRBV28
clone_size: .
j_call: TRBJ2-7

cdr3_nt: TGTGCCAGCAGTGTAGGCGGTACTTTTGGGACAGATACGCAGTATTTT
cdr3_aa: CASSVGGTFGTDTQYF
d_call: .
cdr3_length: 16
v_call: TRBV25-1
clone_size: .
j_call: TRBJ2-3

cdr3_nt: TGTGCCAGCAGTGCCCTCTATGGCTACACCTTC
cdr3_aa: CASSALYGYTF
d_call: .
cdr3_length: 11
v_call: TRBV25-1
clone_size: .
j_call: TRBJ1-2

cdr3_nt: TGTGCCAGCAGCATCTCCGGGACTAGCGGCTACGAGCAGTACTTC
cdr3_aa: CASSISGTSGYEQYF
d_call: TRBD2
cdr3_length: 15
v_call: TRBV9
clone_size: few
j_call: TRBJ2-7

cdr3_nt: TGTGCCATCAGTGAGGCAGGGGCGGATGGCTACACCTTC
cdr3_aa: CAISEAGADGYTF
d_call: .
cdr3_length: 13
v_call: TRBV10-3
clone_size: .
j_call: TRBJ1-2

cdr3_nt: TGTGCCAGCTCACTGCAGGGTTTAACGGGGAACACCGGGGAGCTGTTTTTT
cdr3_aa: CASSLQGLTGNTGELFF
d_call: .
cdr3_length: 17
v_call: TRBV18
clone_size: .
j_call: TRBJ2-2

cdr3_nt: TGTGCCAGCAGCTCAAGGACAGGCCCCGGAAACACCATATATTTT
cdr3_aa: CASSSRTGPGNTIYF
d_call: TRBD1
cdr3_length: 15
v_call: TRBV7-2
clone_size: .
j_call: TRBJ1-3

cdr3_nt: TGTGCCAGCAGTTTAGCTCAAGGTCAGCCCCAGCATTTT
cdr3_aa: CASSLAQGQPQHF
d_call: .
cdr3_length: 13
v_call: TRBV12-3/TRBV12-4
clone_size: .
j_call: TRBJ1-5

cdr3_nt: TGTGCCAGCAGCGATGAGAGGTGGAACGAGCAGTACTTC
cdr3_aa: CASSDERWNEQYF
d_call: .
cdr3_length: 13
v_call: TRBV6-5
clone_size: .
j_call: TRBJ2-7

cdr3_nt: TGTGCCAGCAGTGAAGTGATTGGGGGGTCCGGAAACACCATATATTTT
cdr3_aa: CASSEVIGGSGNTIYF
d_call: .
cdr3_length: 16
v_call: TRBV6-1
clone_size: .
j_call: TRBJ1-3

cdr3_nt: TGTGCCAGCAGCCAAACGACAGGGGCTAACTATGGCTACACCTTC
cdr3_aa: CASSQTTGANYGYTF
d_call: TRBD1
cdr3_length: 15
v_call: TRBV3-1/TRBV3-2
clone_size: .
j_call: TRBJ1-2

cdr3_nt: TGTGCCAGCAAAATTAGAGACGTCAACACCGGGGAGCTGTTTTTT
cdr3_aa: CASKIRDVNTGELFF
d_call: .
cdr3_length: 15
v_call: TRBV2
clone_size: .
j_call: TRBJ2-2

cdr3_nt: TGTGCCAGCAGTTACTTTCCGGCAGCTAACTATGGCTACACCTTC
cdr3_aa: CASSYFPAANYGYTF
d_call: .
cdr3_length: 15
v_call: TRBV6-5
clone_size: .
j_call: TRBJ1-2

cdr3_nt: TGCGCCAGCAGCTACGGGACAGGGGTCTATGAGCAGTTCTTC
cdr3_aa: CASSYGTGVYEQFF
d_call: TRBD1
cdr3_length: 14
v_call: TRBV10-1
clone_size: few
j_call: TRBJ2-1

cdr3_nt: TGTGCCAGCAGCGTAGAAGTGGGTCTCTTGGCAACAGATACGCAGTATTTT
cdr3_aa: CASSVEVGLLATDTQYF
d_call: .
cdr3_length: 17
v_call: TRBV9
clone_size: .
j_call: TRBJ2-3

cdr3_nt: TGTGCCAGCAGTGAGTTACAGGGGACCAATTCACCCCTCCACTTT
cdr3_aa: CASSELQGTNSPLHF
d_call: TRBD1
cdr3_length: 15
v_call: TRBV25-1
clone_size: .
j_call: TRBJ1-6

cdr3_nt: TGTGCCAGCAGTTTATCGATGATAGGGGAGCAGTACTTC
cdr3_aa: CASSLSMIGEQYF
d_call: .
cdr3_length: 13
v_call: TRBV27
clone_size: .
j_call: TRBJ2-7

cdr3_nt: TGTGCCAGCAGAGGAGACAGCGGGGCAGGGGCCCTCCACTTT
cdr3_aa: CASRGDSGAGALHF
d_call: .
cdr3_length: 14
v_call: TRBV6-4
clone_size: .
j_call: TRBJ1-6

cdr3_nt: TGTGCCAGTAGTATCGCAGGCTTGAACACTGAAGCTTTCTTT
cdr3_aa: CASSIAGLNTEAFF
d_call: .
cdr3_length: 14
v_call: TRBV19
clone_size: .
j_call: TRBJ1-1

cdr3_nt: TGTGCCAGCAGCGTAGCTAGAGCGGCGGCGGGGAACGGGGAGCAGTTCTTC
cdr3_aa: CASSVARAAAGNGEQFF
d_call: .
cdr3_length: 17
v_call: TRBV9
clone_size: .
j_call: TRBJ2-1

cdr3_nt: TGTGCCAGCAGCCCTCAGGGCCCGGGGGAGACCCAGTACTTC
cdr3_aa: CASSPQGPGETQYF
d_call: .
cdr3_length: 14
v_call: TRBV11-2
clone_size: .
j_call: TRBJ2-5

cdr3_nt: TGTGCCAGCAGCCCCCGATCTGGAGAGACCCAGTACTTC
cdr3_aa: CASSPRSGETQYF
d_call: .
cdr3_length: 13
v_call: TRBV6-4
clone_size: .
j_call: TRBJ2-5

cdr3_nt: TGTGCCACCAGCAGGGGTAAAGCTGATCAGCCCCAGCATTTT
cdr3_aa: CATSRGKADQPQHF
d_call: .
cdr3_length: 14
v_call: TRBV15
clone_size: .
j_call: TRBJ1-5

cdr3_nt: TGTGCCAGCACACCGAGGGCAGTTGGAAACACCATATATTTT
cdr3_aa: CASTPRAVGNTIYF
d_call: .
cdr3_length: 14
v_call: TRBV18
clone_size: .
j_call: TRBJ1-3

cdr3_nt: TGTGCCAGCAGTTTTCGACAGGGCGGCACTGAAGCTTTCTTT
cdr3_aa: CASSFRQGGTEAFF
d_call: TRBD1
cdr3_length: 14
v_call: TRBV6-5
clone_size: .
j_call: TRBJ1-1

cdr3_nt: TGTGCCAGCAGCTTAGAGGAGCGGGGGGTCTACGAGCAGTACTTC
cdr3_aa: CASSLEERGVYEQYF
d_call: TRBD2
cdr3_length: 15
v_call: TRBV13
clone_size: .
j_call: TRBJ2-7

cdr3_nt: TGTGCCAGTAGTATTCGGGGGGACCAAAATTCACCCCTCCACTTT
cdr3_aa: CASSIRGDQNSPLHF
d_call: .
cdr3_length: 15
v_call: TRBV19
clone_size: few
j_call: TRBJ1-6

cdr3_nt: TGTGCCAGCAGCCCTACTAACGTAGAGACCCAGTACTTC
cdr3_aa: CASSPTNVETQYF
d_call: .
cdr3_length: 13
v_call: TRBV7-7
clone_size: .
j_call: TRBJ2-5

cdr3_nt: TGTGCCGGTAGTATAGGTGGCCCCACCGGGGAGCTGTTTTTT
cdr3_aa: CAGSIGGPTGELFF
d_call: .
cdr3_length: 14
v_call: TRBV19
clone_size: .
j_call: TRBJ2-2

cdr3_nt: TGTGCCAGCTCACCACCTGAGGGGGGCCCCAAAAACATTCAGTACTTC
cdr3_aa: CASSPPEGGPKNIQYF
d_call: .
cdr3_length: 16
v_call: TRBV18
clone_size: .
j_call: TRBJ2-4

cdr3_nt: TGTGCCAGCAGTTCTGTCAGAGGGGAAGCTTTCTTT
cdr3_aa: CASSSVRGEAFF
d_call: .
cdr3_length: 12
v_call: TRBV27
clone_size: .
j_call: TRBJ1-1

cdr3_nt: TGTGCCAGCAGTGAAGGTCCGGGTGCGTCTGACAGGGGCCATTTT
cdr3_aa: CASSEGPGASDRGHF
d_call: TRBD1
cdr3_length: 15
v_call: TRBV25-1
clone_size: .
j_call: TRBJ1-1

cdr3_nt: TGCGCCAGCAGCTTTACAGGGGGCAACACTGAAGCTTTCTTT
cdr3_aa: CASSFTGGNTEAFF
d_call: TRBD1
cdr3_length: 14
v_call: TRBV5-1
clone_size: .
j_call: TRBJ1-1

cdr3_nt: TGTGCCAGTAGTATGTATTGGGGTGGCTCCTATAATTCACCCCTCCACTTT
cdr3_aa: CASSMYWGGSYNSPLHF
d_call: .
cdr3_length: 17
v_call: TRBV19
clone_size: .
j_call: TRBJ1-6

cdr3_nt: TGTGCCAGTAGTACCGACAGGGGTATGAACACTGAAGCTTTCTTT
cdr3_aa: CASSTDRGMNTEAFF
d_call: TRBD1
cdr3_length: 15
v_call: TRBV19
clone_size: .
j_call: TRBJ1-1

cdr3_nt: TGTGCCAGCAGCTTGTTTTACAGCTCCTACGAGCAGTACTTC
cdr3_aa: CASSLFYSSYEQYF
d_call: .
cdr3_length: 14
v_call: TRBV5-6
clone_size: .
j_call: TRBJ2-7

cdr3_nt: TGTGCCAGCAGTTACGGGACAGGGGTTGTGGACGAGCAGTACTTC
cdr3_aa: CASSYGTGVVDEQYF
d_call: TRBD1
cdr3_length: 15
v_call: TRBV6-2/TRBV6-3
clone_size: .
j_call: TRBJ2-7

cdr3_nt: TGTGCCAGCACCCAGCTGGGGCAAAACTATGGCTACACCTTC
cdr3_aa: CASTQLGQNYGYTF
d_call: .
cdr3_length: 14
v_call: TRBV27
clone_size: once
j_call: TRBJ1-2

cdr3_nt: TGTGCCAGCAGTTTGGGTAGTACGCAGTATTTT
cdr3_aa: CASSLGSTQYF
d_call: .
cdr3_length: 11
v_call: TRBV12-3/TRBV12-4
clone_size: .
j_call: TRBJ2-3

cdr3_nt: TGTGCCAGCAGTACCCCCCGGGACAGGGGGCGCGGCTACACCTTC
cdr3_aa: CASSTPRDRGRGYTF
d_call: TRBD1
cdr3_length: 15
v_call: TRBV28
clone_size: .
j_call: TRBJ1-2

cdr3_nt: TGTGCCAGCAGTTTAGACAGGGTGGGTAATCAGCCCCAGCATTTT
cdr3_aa: CASSLDRVGNQPQHF
d_call: TRBD1
cdr3_length: 15
v_call: TRBV2
clone_size: .
j_call: TRBJ1-5

cdr3_nt: TGTGCCAGCAGCCCAAGGGGGGCCGTCGATGAGCAGTTCTTC
cdr3_aa: CASSPRGAVDEQFF
d_call: .
cdr3_length: 14
v_call: TRBV9
clone_size: .
j_call: TRBJ2-1

cdr3_nt: TGTGCCTGGAGAAGGACTAAATCTTATACGCAGTATTTT
cdr3_aa: CAWRRTKSYTQYF
d_call: .
cdr3_length: 13
v_call: TRBV30
clone_size: .
j_call: TRBJ2-3

cdr3_nt: TGTGCCTGGAGTCTCGGACTGAATAATGAAAAACTGTTTTTT
cdr3_aa: CAWSLGLNNEKLFF
d_call: .
cdr3_length: 14
v_call: TRBV30
clone_size: once
j_call: TRBJ1-4

cdr3_nt: TGTGCCTGGAGTCCCCTCGCGGGTGAGCGGAACACCATATATTTT
cdr3_aa: CAWSPLAGERNTIYF
d_call: .
cdr3_length: 15
v_call: TRBV30
clone_size: .
j_call: TRBJ1-3

cdr3_nt: TGTGCCAGCCTCGACAGGGGGAACACTGAAGCTTTCTTT
cdr3_aa: CASLDRGNTEAFF
d_call: TRBD1
cdr3_length: 13
v_call: TRBV12-3/TRBV12-4
clone_size: .
j_call: TRBJ1-1

cdr3_nt: TGTGCCAGCTCACCCCCGGGACAGCAGAACACTGAAGCTTTCTTT
cdr3_aa: CASSPPGQQNTEAFF
d_call: TRBD1
cdr3_length: 15
v_call: TRBV18
clone_size: .
j_call: TRBJ1-1